This T cell receptor (beta chain) was profiled in a study of tumour-infiltrating T cells in Burkitt lymphoma. For the study at large: Productive clonality predicted overall and progression-free survival.

Trimming stripped 4 bases from V and 3 bases from J, with 5 bases between. Germline V gives CDR1 SGHNT, CDR2 YYREEE (reference sequence). The CDR3 totals 11 residues. Data came from immunoSEQ multiplex PCR; TCRdb stores just in-frame clones and leaves some out. The sample lists about 15,000 clones, roughly 80% occurring once. The sequencing input was tumor tissue. The chain employs TRBV5-4 and TRBJ2-7, with D unresolved. This TCR was sampled from a human donor with diffuse large B-cell lymphoma. CDR3 sequence: CASSDNYEQYF. CDR3 DNA: TGTGCCAGCAGCGACAACTACGAGCAGTACTTC.